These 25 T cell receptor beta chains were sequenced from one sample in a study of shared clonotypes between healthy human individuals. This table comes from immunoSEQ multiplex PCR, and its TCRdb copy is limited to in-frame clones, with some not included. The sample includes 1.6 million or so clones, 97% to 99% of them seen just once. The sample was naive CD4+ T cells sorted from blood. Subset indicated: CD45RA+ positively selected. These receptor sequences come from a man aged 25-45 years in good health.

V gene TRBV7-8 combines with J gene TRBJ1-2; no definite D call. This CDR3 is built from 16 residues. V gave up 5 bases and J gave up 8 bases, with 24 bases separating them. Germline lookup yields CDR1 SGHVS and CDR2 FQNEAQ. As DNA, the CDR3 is TGTGCCAGCAGCCCAGAATCGAGCGCCCTACTGGACGGCTACACCTTC. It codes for CASSPESSALLDGYTF. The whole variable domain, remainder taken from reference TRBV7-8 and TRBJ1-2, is GAGVSQSPRYKVAKRGQDVALRCDPISGHVSLFWYQQALGQGPEFLTYFQNEAQLDKSGLPSDRFFAERPEGSVSTLKIQRTQQEDSAVYLCASSPESSALLDGYTFGSGTRLTVV.

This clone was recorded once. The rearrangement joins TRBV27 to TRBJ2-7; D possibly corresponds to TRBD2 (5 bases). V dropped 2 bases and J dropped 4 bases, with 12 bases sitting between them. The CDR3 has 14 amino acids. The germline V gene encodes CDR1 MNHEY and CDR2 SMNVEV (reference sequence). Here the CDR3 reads CASSLEGPQYEQYF. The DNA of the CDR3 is TGTGCCAGCAGTTTAGAGGGCCCACAATACGAGCAGTACTTC.

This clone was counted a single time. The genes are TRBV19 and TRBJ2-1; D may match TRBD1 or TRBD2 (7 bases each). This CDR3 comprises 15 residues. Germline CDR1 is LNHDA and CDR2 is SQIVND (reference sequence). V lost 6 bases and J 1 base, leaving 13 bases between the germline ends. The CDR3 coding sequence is TGTGCCAGTAGCAGGGGGGGCCAGTCCTACAATGAGCAGTTCTTC. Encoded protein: CASSRGGQSYNEQFF.

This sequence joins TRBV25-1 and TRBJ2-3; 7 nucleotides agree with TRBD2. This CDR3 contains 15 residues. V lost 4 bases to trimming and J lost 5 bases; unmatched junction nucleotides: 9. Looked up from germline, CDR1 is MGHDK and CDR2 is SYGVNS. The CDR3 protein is CASSVTSARGDTQYF. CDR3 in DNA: TGTGCCAGCAGTGTAACTAGCGCCCGAGGAGATACGCAGTATTTT.

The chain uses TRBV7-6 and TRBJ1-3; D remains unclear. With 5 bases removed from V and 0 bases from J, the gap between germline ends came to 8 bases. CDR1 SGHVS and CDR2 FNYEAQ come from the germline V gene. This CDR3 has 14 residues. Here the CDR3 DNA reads TGTGCCAGCAGCCAAGAAGCCTCTGGAAACACCATATATTTT. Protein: CASSQEASGNTIYF. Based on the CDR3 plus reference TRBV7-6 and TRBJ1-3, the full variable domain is GAGVSQSPRYKVTKRGQDVALRCDPISGHVSLYWYRQALGQGPEFLTYFNYEAQQDKSGLPNDRFSAERPEGSISTLTIQRTEQRDSAMYRCASSQEASGNTIYFGEGSWLTVV.

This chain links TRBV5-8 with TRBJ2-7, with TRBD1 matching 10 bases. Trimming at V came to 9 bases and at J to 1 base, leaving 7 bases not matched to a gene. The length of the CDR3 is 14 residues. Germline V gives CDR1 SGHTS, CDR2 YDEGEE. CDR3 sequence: CATRDRGASYEQYF. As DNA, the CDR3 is TGTGCCACCCGGGACAGGGGTGCATCCTACGAGCAGTACTTC.

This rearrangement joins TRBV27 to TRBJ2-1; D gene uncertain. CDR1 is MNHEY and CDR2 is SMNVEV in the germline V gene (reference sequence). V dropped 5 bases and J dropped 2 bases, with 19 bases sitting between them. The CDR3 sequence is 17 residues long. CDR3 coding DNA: TGTGCCAGCAGTCTAGATGAAATTTCCCTCCCCTACAATGAGCAGTTCTTC. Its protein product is CASSLDEISLPYNEQFF.

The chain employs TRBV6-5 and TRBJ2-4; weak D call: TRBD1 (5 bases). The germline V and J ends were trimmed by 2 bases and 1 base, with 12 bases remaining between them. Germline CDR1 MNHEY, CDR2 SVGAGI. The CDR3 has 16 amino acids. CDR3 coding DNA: TGTGCCAGCAGTTACCGAGCAGGGTGGGCCAAAAACATTCAGTACTTC. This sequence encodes CASSYRAGWAKNIQYF.

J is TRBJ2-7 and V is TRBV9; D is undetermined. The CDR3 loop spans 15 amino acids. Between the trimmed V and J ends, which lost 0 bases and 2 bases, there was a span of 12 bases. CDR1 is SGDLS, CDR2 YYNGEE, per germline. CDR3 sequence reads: CASSVGSGLAYEQYF. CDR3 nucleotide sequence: TGTGCCAGCAGCGTAGGGTCCGGGTTGGCCTACGAGCAGTACTTC.

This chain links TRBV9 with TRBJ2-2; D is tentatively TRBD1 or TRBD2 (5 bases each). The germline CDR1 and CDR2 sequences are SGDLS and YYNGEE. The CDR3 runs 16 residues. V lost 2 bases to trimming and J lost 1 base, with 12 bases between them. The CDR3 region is CASSVRDGRNTGELFF. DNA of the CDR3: TGTGCCAGCAGCGTTAGGGACGGCCGGAACACCGGGGAGCTGTTTTTT.

CDR3: CASRKTQGFSSYNEQFF. CDR3 DNA: TGCGCCAGCAGAAAAACCCAAGGGTTTAGCTCCTACAATGAGCAGTTCTTC. V usage is TRBV4-1 and J usage is TRBJ2-1; unclear D gene. V gave up 6 bases and J gave up 0 bases, with 18 bases separating them. Germline lookup yields CDR1 MGHRA and CDR2 YSYEKL. This CDR3 region has 17 residues.

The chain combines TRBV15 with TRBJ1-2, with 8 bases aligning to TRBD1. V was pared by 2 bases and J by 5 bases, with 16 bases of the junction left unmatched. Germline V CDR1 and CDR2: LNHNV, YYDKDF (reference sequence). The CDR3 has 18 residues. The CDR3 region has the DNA TGTGCCACCAGCAGAAACACACTCACAGGGGGAGCTGGTTATGGCTACACCTTC. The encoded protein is CATSRNTLTGGAGYGYTF.

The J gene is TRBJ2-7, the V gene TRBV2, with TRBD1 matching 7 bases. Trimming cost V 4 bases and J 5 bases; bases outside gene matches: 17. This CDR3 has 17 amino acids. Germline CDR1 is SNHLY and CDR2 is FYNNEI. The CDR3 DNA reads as TGTGCCAGCAGTGGGTTGGGGAAGAGGACAGGTCCTCACGAGCAGTACTTC. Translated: CASSGLGKRTGPHEQYF. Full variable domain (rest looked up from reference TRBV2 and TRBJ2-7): EPEVTQTPSHQVTQMGQEVILRCVPISNHLYFYWYRQILGQKVEFLVSFYNNEISEKSEIFDDQFSVERPDGSNFTLKIRSTKLEDSAMYFCASSGLGKRTGPHEQYFGPGTRLTVT.

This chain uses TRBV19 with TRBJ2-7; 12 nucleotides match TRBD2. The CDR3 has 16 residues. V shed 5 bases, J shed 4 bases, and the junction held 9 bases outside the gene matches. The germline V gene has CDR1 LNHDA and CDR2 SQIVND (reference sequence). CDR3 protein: CASSPLLAGGGYEQYF. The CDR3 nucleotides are TGTGCCAGTAGTCCCCTACTAGCGGGAGGAGGGTACGAGCAGTACTTC.

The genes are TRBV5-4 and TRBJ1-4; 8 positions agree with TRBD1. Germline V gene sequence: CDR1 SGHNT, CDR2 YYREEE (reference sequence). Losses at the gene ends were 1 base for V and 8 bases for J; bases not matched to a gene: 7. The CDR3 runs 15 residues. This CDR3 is CASSLLTGAEEKLFF. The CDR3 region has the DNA TGTGCCAGCAGCTTGTTGACAGGGGCTGAGGAAAAACTGTTTTTT.

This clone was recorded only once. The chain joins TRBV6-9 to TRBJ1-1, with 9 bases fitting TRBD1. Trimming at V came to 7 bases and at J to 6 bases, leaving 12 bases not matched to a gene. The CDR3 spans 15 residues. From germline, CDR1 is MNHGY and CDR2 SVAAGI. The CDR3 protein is CASTLTTGGDAEAFF. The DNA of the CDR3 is TGTGCCAGCACCTTAACGACAGGGGGAGACGCTGAAGCTTTCTTT.

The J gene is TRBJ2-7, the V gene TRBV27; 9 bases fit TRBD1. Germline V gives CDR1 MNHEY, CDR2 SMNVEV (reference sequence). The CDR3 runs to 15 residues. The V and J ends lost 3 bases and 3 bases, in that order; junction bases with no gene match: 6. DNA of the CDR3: TGTGCCAGCAGTTTCGACGGGACAGGGATCTACGAGCAGTACTTC. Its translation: CASSFDGTGIYEQYF.

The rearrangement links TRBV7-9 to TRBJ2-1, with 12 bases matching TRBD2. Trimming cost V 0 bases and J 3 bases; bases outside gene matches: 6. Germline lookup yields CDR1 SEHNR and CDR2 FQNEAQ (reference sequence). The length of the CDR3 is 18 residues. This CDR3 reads CASSLARTSGVLYNEQFF. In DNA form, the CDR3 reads TGTGCCAGCAGCTTAGCCCGGACTAGCGGGGTTCTCTACAATGAGCAGTTCTTC.

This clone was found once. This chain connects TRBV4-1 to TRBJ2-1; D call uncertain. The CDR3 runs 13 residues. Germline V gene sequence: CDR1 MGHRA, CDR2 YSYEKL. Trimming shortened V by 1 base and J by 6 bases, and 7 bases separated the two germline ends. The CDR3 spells CASSQVRSNEQFF. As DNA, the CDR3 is TGCGCCAGCAGCCAAGTACGGAGCAATGAGCAGTTCTTC.

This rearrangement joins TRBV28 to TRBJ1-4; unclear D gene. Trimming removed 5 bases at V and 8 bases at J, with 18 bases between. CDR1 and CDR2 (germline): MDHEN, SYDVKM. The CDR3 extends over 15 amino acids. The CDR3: CASSTGVRGNEKLFF. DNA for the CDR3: TGTGCCAGCAGTACCGGGGTCCGAGGAAACGAAAAACTGTTTTTT.

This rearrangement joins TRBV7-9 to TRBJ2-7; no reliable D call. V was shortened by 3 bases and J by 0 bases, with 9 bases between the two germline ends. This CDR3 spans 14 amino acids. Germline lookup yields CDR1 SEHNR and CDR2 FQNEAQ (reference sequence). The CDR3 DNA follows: TGTGCCAGCAGCTTTCAGAGAGGCTCCTACGAGCAGTACTTC. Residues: CASSFQRGSYEQYF. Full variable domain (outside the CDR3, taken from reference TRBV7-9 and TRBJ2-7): DTGVSQNPRHKITKRGQNVTFRCDPISEHNRLYWYRQTLGQGPEFLTYFQNEAQLEKSRLLSDRFSAERPKGSFSTLEIQRTEQGDSAMYLCASSFQRGSYEQYFGPGTRLTVT.

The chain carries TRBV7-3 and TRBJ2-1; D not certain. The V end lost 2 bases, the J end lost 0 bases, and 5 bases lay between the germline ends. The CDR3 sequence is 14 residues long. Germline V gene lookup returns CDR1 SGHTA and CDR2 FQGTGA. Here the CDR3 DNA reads TGTGCCAGCAGCTTATACTCCTCCTACAATGAGCAGTTCTTC. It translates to CASSLYSSYNEQFF.

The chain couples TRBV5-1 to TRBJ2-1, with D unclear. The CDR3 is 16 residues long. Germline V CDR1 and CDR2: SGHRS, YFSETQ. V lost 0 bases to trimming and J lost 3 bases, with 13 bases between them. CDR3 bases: TGCGCCAGCAGCTTGGAGGGCAACGCTATCTACAATGAGCAGTTCTTC. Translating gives CASSLEGNAIYNEQFF. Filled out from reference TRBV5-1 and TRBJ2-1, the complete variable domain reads KAGVTQTPRYLIKTRGQQVTLSCSPISGHRSVSWYQQTPGQGLQFLFEYFSETQRNKGNFPGRFSGRQFSNSRSEMNVSTLELGDSALYLCASSLEGNAIYNEQFFGPGTRLTVL.

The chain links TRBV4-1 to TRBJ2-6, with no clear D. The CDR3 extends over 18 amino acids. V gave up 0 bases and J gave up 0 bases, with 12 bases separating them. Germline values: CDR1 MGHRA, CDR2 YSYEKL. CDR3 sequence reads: CASSQERTPTSGANVLTF. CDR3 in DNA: TGCGCCAGCAGCCAAGAACGAACGCCTACCTCTGGGGCCAACGTCCTGACTTTC.

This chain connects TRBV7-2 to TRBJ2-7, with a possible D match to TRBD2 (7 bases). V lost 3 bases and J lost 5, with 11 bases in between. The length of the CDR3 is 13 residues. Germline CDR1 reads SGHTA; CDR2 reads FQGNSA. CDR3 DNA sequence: TGTGCCAGCAGCTTGGGGGGGGCCCACGAGCAGTACTTC. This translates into CASSLGGAHEQYF.